This T cell receptor beta chain was identified in a study of T-cell reconstitution after alpha-beta-depleted transplantation in children. Study conclusions and caveats: By one year post-transplant, T-cell counts and diversity largely arose from T cells that were newly produced. In patients about two months after transplant, alpha-beta T cells reportedly arose from several hundred expanded graft clones. The study traced high day-60 TCRbeta diversity in some patients to surviving recipient T cells and thymic progenitors.

Trimming took 5 bases from V and 5 from J, leaving 25 bases between them. The CDR3 is made up of 17 amino acids. Germline V gene lookup returns CDR1 SGHRS and CDR2 YFSETQ. Unique molecular identifiers were used in preparing the TCRbeta library. TCRdb fed the PCR reads into MiXCR, producing one record per CDR3 protein. This table holds approximately 230,000 distinct CDR3 sequences, over 20% found once. Notes on this clonotype: Its antigen is unknown.

The chain uses TRBV5-1 and TRBJ2-5; D gene ambiguous. Here the sequenced sample was PBMCs, taken before TCRalphabeta/CD19-depleted stem cell transplant. This TCR was recovered from a girl aged 2 to 10 with Fanconi anemia, due to receive a stem cell transplant. CDR3 nucleotide sequence: TGCGCCAGCAGTTTGATCAACGAGTATACGGACGTGGAGACCCAGTACTTC. As protein: CASSLINEYTDVETQYF.